The clone carrying this TCR beta chain was counted between two and nine times. As yet, its antigen is unknown. The CDR3 is 18 amino acids. Per the germline V gene, CDR1 is SGHRS and CDR2 is YFSETQ. Trimming at V came to 0 bases and at J to 5 bases, leaving 14 bases not matched to a gene. This sample is part of a study of molecular identifiers for immune sequencing clone quantification. Findings and limits, study-wide: Barcode sharing among identical TCR molecules could make large clones appear smaller.

It was with previously described methods and listed TCR primers that bulk TCR libraries were made. MiXCR, run by TCRdb on the PCR reads, gives a single entry per CDR3 protein. The sample holds hundreds of thousands of distinct CDR3 sequences, 15% to 20% seen once. Sequenced input: naive CD8+ T cells from blood, with Jurkat cell RNA spiked in. The sample's subset: FACS-sorted CD8+CD4-CCR7+CD45RA+ naive T cells. V and J are TRBV5-1 and TRBJ2-5; 9 bases are shared with TRBD2. The origin of this receptor is a human donor in good health. Some libraries in this study had Jurkat cell RNA spiked in. CDR3 sequence reads: CASSLDLAGGPEFETQYF. The DNA of the CDR3 is TGCGCCAGCAGCTTGGACCTTGCGGGGGGGCCCGAGTTTGAGACCCAGTACTTC.